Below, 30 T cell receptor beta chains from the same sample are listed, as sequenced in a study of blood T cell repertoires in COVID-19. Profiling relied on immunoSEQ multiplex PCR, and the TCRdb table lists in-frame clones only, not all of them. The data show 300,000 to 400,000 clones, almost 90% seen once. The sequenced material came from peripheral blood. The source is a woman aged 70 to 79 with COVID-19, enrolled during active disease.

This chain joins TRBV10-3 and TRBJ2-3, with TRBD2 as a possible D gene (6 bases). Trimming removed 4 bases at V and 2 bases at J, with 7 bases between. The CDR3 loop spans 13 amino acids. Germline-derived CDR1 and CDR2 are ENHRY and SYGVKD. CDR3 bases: TGTGCCATCAGTGCGGGGGACACAGATACGCAGTATTTT. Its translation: CAISAGDTDTQYF.

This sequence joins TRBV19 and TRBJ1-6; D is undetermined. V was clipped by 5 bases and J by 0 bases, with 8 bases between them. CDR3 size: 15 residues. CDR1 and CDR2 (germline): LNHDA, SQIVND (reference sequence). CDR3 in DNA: TGTGCCAGTAGTCGGGTGGGCTCCTATAATTCACCCCTCCACTTT. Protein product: CASSRVGSYNSPLHF.

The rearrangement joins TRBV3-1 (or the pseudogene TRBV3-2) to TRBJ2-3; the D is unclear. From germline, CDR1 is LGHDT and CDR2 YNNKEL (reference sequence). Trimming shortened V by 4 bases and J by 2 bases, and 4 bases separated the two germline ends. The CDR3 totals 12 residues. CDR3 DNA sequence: TGTGCCAGCAGCCTCCACACAGATACGCAGTATTTT. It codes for CASSLHTDTQYF.

DNA for the CDR3: TGTGCCAGCAGCTCATACAGGTCTGAAAAACTGTTTTTT. Its translation is CASSSYRSEKLFF. This chain links TRBV11-2 with TRBJ1-4, with D tentatively TRBD1 (5 bases). Per the germline V gene, CDR1 is SGHAT and CDR2 is FQNNGV. Trimming took off 4 bases at V and 7 bases at J, with 10 bases between the two ends. This CDR3 is 13 amino acids long. Using reference TRBV11-2 and TRBJ1-4 for the parts outside the CDR3, the full variable domain is EAGVAQSPRYKIIEKRQSVAFWCNPISGHATLYWYQQILGQGPKLLIQFQNNGVVDDSQLPKDRFSAERLKGVDSTLKIQPAKLEDSAVYLCASSSYRSEKLFFGSGTQLSVL.

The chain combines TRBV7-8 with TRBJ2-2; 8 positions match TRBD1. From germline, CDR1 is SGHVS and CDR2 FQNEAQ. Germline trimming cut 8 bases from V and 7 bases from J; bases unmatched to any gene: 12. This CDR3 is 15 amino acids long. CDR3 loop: CASFYTWTGNGELFF. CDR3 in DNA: TGTGCCAGCTTCTACACTTGGACAGGGAACGGGGAGCTGTTTTTT.

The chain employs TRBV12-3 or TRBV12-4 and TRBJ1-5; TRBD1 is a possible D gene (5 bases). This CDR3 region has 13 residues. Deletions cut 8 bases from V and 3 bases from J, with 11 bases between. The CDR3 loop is CASSGGINQPQHF. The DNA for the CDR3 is TGTGCCAGCTCTGGGGGGATCAATCAGCCCCAGCATTTT.

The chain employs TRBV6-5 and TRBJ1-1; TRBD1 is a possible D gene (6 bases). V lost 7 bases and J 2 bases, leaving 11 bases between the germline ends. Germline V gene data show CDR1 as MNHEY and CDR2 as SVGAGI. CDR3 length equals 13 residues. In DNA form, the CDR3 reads TGTGCCAGCATGGGAGGGGGTAACACTGAAGCTTTCTTT. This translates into CASMGGGNTEAFF.

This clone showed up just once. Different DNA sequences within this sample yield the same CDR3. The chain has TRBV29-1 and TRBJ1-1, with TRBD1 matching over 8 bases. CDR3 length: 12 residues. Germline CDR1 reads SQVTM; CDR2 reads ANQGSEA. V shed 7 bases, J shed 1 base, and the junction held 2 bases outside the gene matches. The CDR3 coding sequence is TGCAGCGGCGGACAGGGGAACACTGAAGCTTTCTTT. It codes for CSGGQGNTEAFF.

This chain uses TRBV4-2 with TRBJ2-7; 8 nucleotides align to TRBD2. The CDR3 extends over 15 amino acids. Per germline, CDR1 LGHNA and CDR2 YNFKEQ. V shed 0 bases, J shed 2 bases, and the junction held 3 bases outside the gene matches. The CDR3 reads CASSQEFGGAYEQYF. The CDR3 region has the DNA TGTGCCAGCAGCCAAGAATTCGGGGGGGCCTACGAGCAGTACTTC.

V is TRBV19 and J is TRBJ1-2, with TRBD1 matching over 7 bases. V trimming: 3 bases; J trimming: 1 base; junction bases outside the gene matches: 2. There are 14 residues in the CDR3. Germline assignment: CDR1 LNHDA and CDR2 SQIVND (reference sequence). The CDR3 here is CASSIQGGNYGYTF. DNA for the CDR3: TGTGCCAGTAGTATCCAGGGGGGTAACTATGGCTACACCTTC.

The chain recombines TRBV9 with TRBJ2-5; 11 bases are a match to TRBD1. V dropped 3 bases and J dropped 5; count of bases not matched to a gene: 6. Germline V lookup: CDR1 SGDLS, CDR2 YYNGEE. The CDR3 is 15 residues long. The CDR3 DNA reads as TGTGCCAGCAGCGGAGGACAGGGGGCTTGGGAGACCCAGTACTTC. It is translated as CASSGGQGAWETQYF.

CDR3: CASSKGGTAGNTIYF. The DNA of the CDR3 is TGTGCCAGCAGCAAAGGTGGGACAGCCGGAAACACCATATATTTT. This rearrangement joins TRBV21-1 to TRBJ1-3; the table's D gene call, TRBD1, was not cross checked with the DNA. TRBV21-1 is a pseudogene locus. The CDR3 is made up of 15 amino acids.

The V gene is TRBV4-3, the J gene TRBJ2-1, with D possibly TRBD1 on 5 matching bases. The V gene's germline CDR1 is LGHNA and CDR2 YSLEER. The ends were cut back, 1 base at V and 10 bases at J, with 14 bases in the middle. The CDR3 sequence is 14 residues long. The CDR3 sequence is CASSQGQGPSEQFF. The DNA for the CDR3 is TGCGCCAGCAGCCAAGGTCAGGGCCCCAGCGAGCAGTTCTTC.

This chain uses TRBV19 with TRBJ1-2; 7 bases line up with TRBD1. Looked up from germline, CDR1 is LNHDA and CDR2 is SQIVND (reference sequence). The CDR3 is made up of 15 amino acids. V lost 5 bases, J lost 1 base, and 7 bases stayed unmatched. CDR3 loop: CASSSTGTVNYGYTF. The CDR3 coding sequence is TGTGCCAGTAGTTCTACCGGGACAGTTAACTATGGCTACACCTTC. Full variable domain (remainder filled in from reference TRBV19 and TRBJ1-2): DGGITQSPKYLFRKEGQNVTLSCEQNLNHDAMYWYRQDPGQGLRLIYYSQIVNDFQKGDIAEGYSVSREKKESFPLTVTSAQKNPTAFYLCASSSTGTVNYGYTFGSGTRLTVV.

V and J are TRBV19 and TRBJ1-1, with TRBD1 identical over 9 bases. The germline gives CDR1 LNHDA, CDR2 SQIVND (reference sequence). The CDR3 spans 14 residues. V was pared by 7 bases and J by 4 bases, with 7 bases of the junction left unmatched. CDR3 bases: TGTGCCAGTAAGAGGGACAGGGCGGTCACTGAAGCTTTCTTT. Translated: CASKRDRAVTEAFF.

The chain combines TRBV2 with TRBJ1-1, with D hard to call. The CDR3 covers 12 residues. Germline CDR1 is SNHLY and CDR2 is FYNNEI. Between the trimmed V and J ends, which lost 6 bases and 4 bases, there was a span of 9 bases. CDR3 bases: TGTGCCAGCAGGCGGGGTTTCACTGAAGCTTTCTTT. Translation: CASRRGFTEAFF.

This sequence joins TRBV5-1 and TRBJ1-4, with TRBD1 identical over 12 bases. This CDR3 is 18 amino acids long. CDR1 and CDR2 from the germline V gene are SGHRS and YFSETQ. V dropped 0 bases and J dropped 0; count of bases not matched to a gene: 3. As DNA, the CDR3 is TGCGCCAGCAGCTTGGAGGGGACAGGGGGCACAACTAATGAAAAACTGTTTTTT. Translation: CASSLEGTGGTTNEKLFF.

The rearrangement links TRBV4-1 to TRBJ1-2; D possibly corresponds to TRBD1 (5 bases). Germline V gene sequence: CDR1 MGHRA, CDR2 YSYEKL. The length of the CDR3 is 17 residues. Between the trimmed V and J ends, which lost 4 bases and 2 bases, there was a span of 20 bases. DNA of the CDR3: TGCGCCAGCAGCCCCATATTGATTGTAGGGGAAAACTATGGCTACACCTTC. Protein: CASSPILIVGENYGYTF.

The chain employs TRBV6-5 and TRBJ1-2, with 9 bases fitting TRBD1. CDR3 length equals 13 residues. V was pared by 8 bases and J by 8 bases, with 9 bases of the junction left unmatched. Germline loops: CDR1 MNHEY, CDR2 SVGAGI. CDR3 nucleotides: TGTGCCAGCCGGCTACAGGGGGCGTGGGGCTACACCTTC. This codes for CASRLQGAWGYTF.

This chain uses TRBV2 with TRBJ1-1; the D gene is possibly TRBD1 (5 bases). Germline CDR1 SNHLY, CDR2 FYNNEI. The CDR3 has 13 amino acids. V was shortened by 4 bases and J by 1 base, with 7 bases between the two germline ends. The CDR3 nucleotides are TGTGCCAGCAGTGGCAGGGAGAACACTGAAGCTTTCTTT. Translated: CASSGRENTEAFF.

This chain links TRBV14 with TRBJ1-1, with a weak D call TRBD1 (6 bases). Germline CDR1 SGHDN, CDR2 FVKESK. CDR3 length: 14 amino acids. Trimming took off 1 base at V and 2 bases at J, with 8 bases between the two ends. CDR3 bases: TGTGCCAGCAGCCAAGGGACAGCTAACACTGAAGCTTTCTTT. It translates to CASSQGTANTEAFF.

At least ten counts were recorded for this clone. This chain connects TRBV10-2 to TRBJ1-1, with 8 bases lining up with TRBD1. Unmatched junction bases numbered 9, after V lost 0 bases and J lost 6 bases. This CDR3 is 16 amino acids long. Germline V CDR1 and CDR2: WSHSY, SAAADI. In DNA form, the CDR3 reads TGCGCCAGCAGTGAGTCGGGACAGGTCTTTAAGCCTGAAGCTTTCTTT. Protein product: CASSESGQVFKPEAFF.

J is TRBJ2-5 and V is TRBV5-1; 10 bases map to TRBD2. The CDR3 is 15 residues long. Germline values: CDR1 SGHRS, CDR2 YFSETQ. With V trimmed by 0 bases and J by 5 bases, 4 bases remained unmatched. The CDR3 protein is CASSLEVSGGETQYF. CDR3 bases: TGCGCCAGCAGCTTGGAGGTTAGCGGGGGGGAGACCCAGTACTTC.

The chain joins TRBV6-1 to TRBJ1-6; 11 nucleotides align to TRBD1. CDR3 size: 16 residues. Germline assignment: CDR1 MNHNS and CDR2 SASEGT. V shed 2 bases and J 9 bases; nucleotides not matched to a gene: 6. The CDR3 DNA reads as TGTGCCAGCAGTGAACCCGGACAGGGGGCAAGTTCACCCCTCCACTTT. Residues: CASSEPGQGASSPLHF.

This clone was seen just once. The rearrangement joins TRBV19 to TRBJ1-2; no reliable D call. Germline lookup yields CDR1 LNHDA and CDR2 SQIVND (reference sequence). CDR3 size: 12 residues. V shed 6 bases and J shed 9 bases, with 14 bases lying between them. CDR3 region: CASSRQFSSYTF. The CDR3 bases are TGTGCCAGTAGCCGACAATTCTCTAGCTACACCTTC.

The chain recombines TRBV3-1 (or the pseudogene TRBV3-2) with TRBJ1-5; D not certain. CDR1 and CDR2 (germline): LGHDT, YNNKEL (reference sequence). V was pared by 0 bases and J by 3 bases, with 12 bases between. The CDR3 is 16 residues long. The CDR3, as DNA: TGTGCCAGCAGCCAAGATCTGCGGGGAAACAATCAGCCCCAGCATTTT. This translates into CASSQDLRGNNQPQHF.

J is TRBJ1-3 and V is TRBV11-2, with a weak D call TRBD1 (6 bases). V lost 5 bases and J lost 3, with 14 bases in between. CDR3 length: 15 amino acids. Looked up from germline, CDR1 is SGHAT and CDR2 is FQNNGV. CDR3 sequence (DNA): TGTGCCAGCAGCGAGGGATCAGGGGTTGGAAACACCATATATTTT. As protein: CASSEGSGVGNTIYF.

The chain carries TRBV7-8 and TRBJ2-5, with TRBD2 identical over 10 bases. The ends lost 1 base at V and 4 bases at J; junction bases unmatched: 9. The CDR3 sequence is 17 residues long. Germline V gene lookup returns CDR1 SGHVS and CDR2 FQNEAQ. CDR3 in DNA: TGTGCCAGCAGCTTAGGGGCTAGCGGGGGCCGACGAGAGACCCAGTACTTC. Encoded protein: CASSLGASGGRRETQYF.

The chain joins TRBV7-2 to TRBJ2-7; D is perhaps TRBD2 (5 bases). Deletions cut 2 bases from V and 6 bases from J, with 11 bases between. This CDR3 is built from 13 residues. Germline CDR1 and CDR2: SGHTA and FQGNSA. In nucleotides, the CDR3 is TGTGCCAGCAGCTTATTAGCGTCCCGCGAGCAGTACTTC. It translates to CASSLLASREQYF.

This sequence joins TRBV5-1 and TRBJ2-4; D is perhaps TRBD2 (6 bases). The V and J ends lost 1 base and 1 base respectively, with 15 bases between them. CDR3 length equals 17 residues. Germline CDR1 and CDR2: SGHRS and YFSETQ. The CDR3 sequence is CASSLMGGEVAKNIQYF. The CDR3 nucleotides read TGCGCCAGCAGCTTGATGGGGGGAGAGGTGGCCAAAAACATTCAGTACTTC.